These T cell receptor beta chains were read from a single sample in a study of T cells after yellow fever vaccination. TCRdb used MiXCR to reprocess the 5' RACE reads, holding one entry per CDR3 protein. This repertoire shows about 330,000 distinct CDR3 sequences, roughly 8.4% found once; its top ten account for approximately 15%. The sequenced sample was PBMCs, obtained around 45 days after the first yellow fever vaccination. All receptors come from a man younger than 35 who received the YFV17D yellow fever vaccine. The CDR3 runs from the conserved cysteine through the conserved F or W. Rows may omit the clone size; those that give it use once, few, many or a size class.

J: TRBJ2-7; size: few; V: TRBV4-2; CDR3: CASSQLGLAGSSYEQYF
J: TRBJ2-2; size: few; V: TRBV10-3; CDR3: CAISERARELFF
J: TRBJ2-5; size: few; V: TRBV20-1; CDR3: CSAPTGIQETQYF
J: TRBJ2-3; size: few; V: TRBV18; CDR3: CASSQRGEGTDTQYF
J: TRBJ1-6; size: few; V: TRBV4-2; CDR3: CASSQDSSGGSPLHF
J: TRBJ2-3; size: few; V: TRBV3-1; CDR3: CASSQVSLRGDTQYF
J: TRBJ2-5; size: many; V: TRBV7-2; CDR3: CASSRPVQETQYF
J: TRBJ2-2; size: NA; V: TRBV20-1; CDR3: CSDSEGWATGELFF
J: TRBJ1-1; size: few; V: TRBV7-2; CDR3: CASSLIPGQGGTEAFF
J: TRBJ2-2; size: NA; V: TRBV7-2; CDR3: CASSFGPGPGELFF
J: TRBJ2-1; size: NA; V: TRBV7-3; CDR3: CASSSGTRYEQFF
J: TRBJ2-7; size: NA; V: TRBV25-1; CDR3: CASSQWGAENYEQYF
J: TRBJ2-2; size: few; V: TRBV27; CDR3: CASSSKWDRELFF
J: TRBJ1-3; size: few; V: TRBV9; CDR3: CASSVGGGPGNTIYF
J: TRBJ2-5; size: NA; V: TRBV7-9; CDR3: CASSLASRGQETQYF
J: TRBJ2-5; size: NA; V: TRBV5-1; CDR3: CASSTDRETQYF
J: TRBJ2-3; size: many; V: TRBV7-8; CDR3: CASSTATPTDTQYF
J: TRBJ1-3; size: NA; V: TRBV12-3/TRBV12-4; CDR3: CASSSPGFIGNTIYF
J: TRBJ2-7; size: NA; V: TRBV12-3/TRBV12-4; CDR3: CASSLIGSEQYF
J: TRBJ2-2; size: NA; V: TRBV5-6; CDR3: CASTLGTGELFF
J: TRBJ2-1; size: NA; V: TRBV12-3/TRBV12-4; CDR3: CASRWSGASNEQFF
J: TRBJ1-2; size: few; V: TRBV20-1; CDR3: CSARNPLTGYTF
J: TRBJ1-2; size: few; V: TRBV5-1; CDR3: CASSLAEDSRVYGYTF
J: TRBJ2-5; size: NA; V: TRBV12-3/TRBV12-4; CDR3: CTSSLGTSGGKPQETQYF
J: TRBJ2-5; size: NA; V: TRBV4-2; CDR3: CASSQAGPDRVETQYF
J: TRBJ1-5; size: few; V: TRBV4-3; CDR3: CASSQDGRGLGPQHF
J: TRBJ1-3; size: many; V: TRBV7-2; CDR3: CASSLVDRGNTIYF
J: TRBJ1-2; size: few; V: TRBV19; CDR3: CASSIGQRGDGYTF
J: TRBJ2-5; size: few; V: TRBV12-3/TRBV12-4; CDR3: CASSLSAGTPETQYF